The 23 T cell receptor beta chains reported below all come from one sample, sequenced in a study of brain T cells in children with intractable seizures. Time point described: blood from clinic visit 5 months post-surgery; TSC patient then seizure free. TCRdb keeps only in-frame clones here, not all; method: immunoSEQ multiplex PCR. This sample has hundreds of thousands of clones, with more than 85% found just once. Here the sequenced sample was peripheral blood, taken 4 to 6 months after surgery. These receptors were collected from a boy in the first two years of life with tuberous sclerosis and intractable seizures.

The chain links TRBV5-5 to TRBJ2-7; 7 bases are a match to TRBD1. The V gene end was trimmed by 0 bases and the J gene end by 2 bases; junction bases not matched to a gene: 5. In germline, CDR1 is SGHKS, CDR2 YYEKEE (reference sequence). This CDR3 has 15 amino acids. CDR3: CASSLEGAKTYEQYF. In nucleotides, the CDR3 is TGTGCCAGCAGCTTGGAGGGGGCTAAAACCTACGAGCAGTACTTC.

V and J are TRBV12-5 and TRBJ2-7, with TRBD1 identical over 9 bases. The CDR3 sequence is 17 residues long. Germline-derived CDR1 and CDR2 are LGHNT and FRNRAP. The V and J ends lost 1 base and 1 base, in that order; junction bases with no gene match: 8. This CDR3 is CASGLDPFGQGSYEQYF. The CDR3 DNA reads TGTGCTAGTGGTTTGGACCCTTTCGGACAGGGGTCCTACGAGCAGTACTTC. Full variable domain (outside the CDR3, taken from reference TRBV12-5 and TRBJ2-7): DARVTQTPRHKVTEMGQEVTMRCQPILGHNTVFWYRQTMMQGLELLAYFRNRAPLDDSGMPKDRFSAEMPDATLATLKIQPSEPRDSAVYFCASGLDPFGQGSYEQYFGPGTRLTVT.

This chain connects TRBV28 to TRBJ2-5; D gene uncertain. The CDR3 totals 12 residues. Germline assignment: CDR1 MDHEN and CDR2 SYDVKM. The V end was cut by 5 bases, the J end by 5 bases, with 9 bases between. CDR3 loop: CASSGVGETQYF. The CDR3 nucleotides are TGTGCCAGCAGTGGGGTGGGGGAGACCCAGTACTTC. The full variable domain, with the rest looked up from reference TRBV28 and TRBJ2-5, is DVKVTQSSRYLVKRTGEKVFLECVQDMDHENMFWYRQDPGLGLRLIYFSYDVKMKEKGDIPEGYSVSREKKERFSLILESASTNQTSMYLCASSGVGETQYFGPGTRLLVL.

The gene calls are TRBV5-4 and TRBJ2-7; weak D call: TRBD1 (6 bases). CDR1 and CDR2 (germline): SGHNT, YYREEE (reference sequence). The V gene lost 4 bases and the J gene lost 5 bases, with 13 bases spanning the gap. There are 13 residues in the CDR3. The CDR3, as DNA: TGTGCCAGCAGCAACAGGGAAGGGGACGAGCAGTACTTC. It translates to CASSNREGDEQYF.

This CDR3 reads CASRPFNTGELFF. As DNA, the CDR3 is TGTGCCAGCAGGCCCTTCAACACCGGGGAGCTGTTTTTT. The rearrangement joins TRBV11-2 to TRBJ2-2; D unclear. Per the germline V gene, CDR1 is SGHAT and CDR2 is FQNNGV. CDR3 size: 13 residues. Deletions cut 6 bases from V and 2 bases from J, with 7 bases between.

The chain joins TRBV30 to TRBJ1-2; TRBD1 aligns across 7 bases. CDR1 is GTSNPN and CDR2 is SVGIG in the germline V gene (reference sequence). J gave up 8 bases and V 2 bases, and 5 bases lay outside the gene matches. The CDR3 has 12 residues. CDR3 amino acids: CAWSRDSFGYTF. The CDR3 DNA sequence: TGTGCCTGGAGTAGGGACAGTTTCGGCTACACCTTC.

About this clone itself: The same CDR3 can be traced to other DNA sequences in this sample. This rearrangement joins TRBV11-2 to TRBJ2-3, with 8 bases matching TRBD2. Germline V gene lookup returns CDR1 SGHAT and CDR2 FQNNGV. The V gene end was trimmed by 3 bases and the J gene end by 0 bases; junction bases not matched to a gene: 2. The CDR3 loop spans 15 amino acids. CDR3 protein: CASSLRGASTDTQYF. The CDR3 DNA follows: TGTGCCAGCAGCTTGCGGGGGGCTAGCACAGATACGCAGTATTTT. The variable domain in full, with the rest retrieved from reference TRBV11-2 and TRBJ2-3, is EAGVAQSPRYKIIEKRQSVAFWCNPISGHATLYWYQQILGQGPKLLIQFQNNGVVDDSQLPKDRFSAERLKGVDSTLKIQPAKLEDSAVYLCASSLRGASTDTQYFGPGTRLTVL.

The gene calls are TRBV30 and TRBJ1-2; D might be TRBD1 (5 bases). V was pared by 1 base and J by 0 bases, with 21 bases between. Per the germline V gene, CDR1 is GTSNPN and CDR2 is SVGIG (reference sequence). The CDR3 totals 18 residues. CDR3 nucleotide sequence: TGTGCCTGGAGTGCAAACCCGGGAAGACAGAACTCTAACTATGGCTACACCTTC. Translation: CAWSANPGRQNSNYGYTF. Full variable domain (rest looked up from reference TRBV30 and TRBJ1-2): SQTIHQWPATLVQPVGSPLSLECTVEGTSNPNLYWYRQAAGRGLQLLFYSVGIGQISSEVPQNLSASRPQDRQFILSSKKLLLSDSGFYLCAWSANPGRQNSNYGYTFGSGTRLTVV.

CDR3 amino acids: CASRTTGSSGNTIYF. CDR3 coding DNA: TGTGCCAGCAGAACCACGGGGAGCTCTGGAAACACCATATATTTT. The rearrangement joins TRBV2 to TRBJ1-3; D remains ambiguous. The germline gives CDR1 SNHLY, CDR2 FYNNEI. V was cut by 6 bases and J by 0 bases, with 12 bases left in between. The CDR3 is made up of 15 amino acids.

V usage is TRBV5-1 and J usage is TRBJ2-1; 7 nucleotides line up with TRBD2. CDR1 is SGHRS, CDR2 YFSETQ, per germline. The V segment lost 5 bases and the J segment 3 bases; nucleotides outside the gene matches: 14. The CDR3 consists of 17 residues. Written as DNA, the CDR3 is TGCGCCAGCAGGGCGGGAGCAGGTGTACGACTCTACAATGAGCAGTTCTTC. It translates to CASRAGAGVRLYNEQFF.

The chain uses TRBV9 and TRBJ2-2; TRBD2 matches 11 bases. The V gene's germline CDR1 is SGDLS and CDR2 YYNGEE. The trim removed 0 bases at V and 5 bases at J, leaving 6 bases unmatched. CDR3 length equals 17 residues. The CDR3 nucleotides are TGTGCCAGCAGCGTAGCCGGACTAGCGGGTAATACCGGGGAGCTGTTTTTT. Translated, it gives CASSVAGLAGNTGELFF.

This clone was seen only once. The chain has TRBV14 and TRBJ1-2; D gene ambiguous. The germline gives CDR1 SGHDN, CDR2 FVKESK. The V end lost 2 bases, the J end lost 1 base, and 14 bases lay between the germline ends. The CDR3 has 16 residues. CDR3 sequence (DNA): TGTGCCAGCAGCCAATTCTCTCAGGTATTTAACTATGGCTACACCTTC. It specifies CASSQFSQVFNYGYTF.

The chain carries TRBV6-6 and TRBJ2-6; the D is unclear. The CDR3 contains 14 residues. V lost 7 bases and J lost 0, with 7 bases in between. From germline, CDR1 is MNHNY and CDR2 SVGAGI (reference sequence). The CDR3 nucleotides are TGTGCCAGCACAGATAGCTCTGGGGCCAACGTCCTGACTTTC. This codes for CASTDSSGANVLTF.

This chain links TRBV19 with TRBJ2-7; D unclear. This CDR3 is built from 16 residues. Trimming shortened V by 6 bases and J by 5 bases, and 23 bases separated the two germline ends. CDR1 LNHDA and CDR2 SQIVND come from the germline V gene (reference sequence). CDR3 region: CASSPDLRFPRNEQYF. CDR3 nucleotides: TGTGCCAGTAGCCCCGATTTGCGCTTCCCTCGCAACGAGCAGTACTTC.

The chain has TRBV7-9 and TRBJ2-2; 7 positions agree with TRBD1. The germline CDR1 and CDR2 sequences are SEHNR and FQNEAQ (reference sequence). The CDR3 contains 15 residues. The V and J ends lost 5 bases and 6 bases, in that order; junction bases with no gene match: 9. The CDR3 protein is CASSLRQGSPGELFF. CDR3 DNA sequence: TGTGCCAGCAGCCTAAGACAGGGATCCCCCGGGGAGCTGTTTTTT.

The chain carries TRBV4-2 and TRBJ2-7, with TRBD2 as a possible D gene (6 bases). The germline V gene encodes CDR1 LGHNA and CDR2 YNFKEQ. The CDR3 loop spans 14 amino acids. Trimming left V 1 base short and J 7 bases short, with 14 bases between. The CDR3 DNA reads as TGTGCCAGCAGCCAAGTGGAGGGAGTAGAAGAGCAGTACTTC. As protein: CASSQVEGVEEQYF.

The chain combines TRBV11-2 with TRBJ2-4, with TRBD1 as a possible D gene (6 bases). The CDR3 is 17 residues long. V was shortened by 2 bases and J by 1 base, with 15 bases between the two germline ends. Germline assignment: CDR1 SGHAT and CDR2 FQNNGV. CDR3 amino acids: CASSLSGQWEAKNIQYF. DNA for the CDR3: TGTGCCAGCAGCTTATCCGGACAGTGGGAGGCCAAAAACATTCAGTACTTC.

The gene calls are TRBV11-2 and TRBJ2-7; D not certain. This CDR3 has 12 residues. Germline CDR1 is SGHAT and CDR2 is FQNNGV. V dropped 0 bases and J dropped 5 bases, with 5 bases sitting between them. The CDR3 region is CASSLEVHEQYF. In nucleotides, the CDR3 is TGTGCCAGCAGCTTAGAAGTCCACGAGCAGTACTTC.

This chain links TRBV11-2 with TRBJ1-2, with 7 bases fitting TRBD1. The CDR3 extends over 13 amino acids. In germline, CDR1 is SGHAT, CDR2 FQNNGV. J was trimmed by 8 bases and V by 5 bases; bases with no gene match: 8. In DNA form, the CDR3 reads TGTGCCAGCAGCCGGAGAGGGGGCTGGGGCTACACCTTC. Translation gives CASSRRGGWGYTF.

The V call is TRBV24-1, the J call TRBJ2-1, with TRBD1 matching over 10 bases. The germline V gene has CDR1 KGHDR and CDR2 SFDVKD. The CDR3 is made up of 15 amino acids. The trim removed 7 bases at V and 8 bases at J, leaving 10 bases unmatched. The DNA for the CDR3 is TGTGCCACCAGAGGTACGGGACAGGGGAGCTATGAGCAGTTCTTC. Its protein product is CATRGTGQGSYEQFF.

The rearrangement joins TRBV30 to TRBJ1-6; TRBD1 matches at 7 bases. CDR3 length: 12 amino acids. Per germline, CDR1 GTSNPN and CDR2 SVGIG (reference sequence). Losses at the gene ends were 3 bases for V and 11 bases for J; bases not matched to a gene: 4. In DNA, the CDR3 is TGTGCCTGGAGACTAGGGGGCACACCCCTCCACTTT. Its protein product is CAWRLGGTPLHF.

The rearrangement links TRBV21-1 to TRBJ2-3; TRBD2, the D gene given by the table, was not confirmed from the DNA. TRBV21-1 is recorded as a pseudogene. The CDR3 is made up of 17 amino acids. The CDR3 here is CASSLKLGLAGTDTQYF. DNA of the CDR3: TGTGCCAGCAGCCTGAAACTAGGACTAGCGGGCACAGATACGCAGTATTTT.

The chain employs TRBV3-1 (or the pseudogene TRBV3-2) and TRBJ2-2, with 7 bases that match TRBD1. The CDR3 sequence is 15 residues long. V shed 5 bases, J shed 2 bases, and the junction held 5 bases outside the gene matches. Germline V lookup: CDR1 LGHDT, CDR2 YNNKEL (reference sequence). This CDR3 reads CASSKGTANTGELFF. For the CDR3, the DNA is TGTGCCAGCAGCAAAGGGACAGCTAACACCGGGGAGCTGTTTTTT.